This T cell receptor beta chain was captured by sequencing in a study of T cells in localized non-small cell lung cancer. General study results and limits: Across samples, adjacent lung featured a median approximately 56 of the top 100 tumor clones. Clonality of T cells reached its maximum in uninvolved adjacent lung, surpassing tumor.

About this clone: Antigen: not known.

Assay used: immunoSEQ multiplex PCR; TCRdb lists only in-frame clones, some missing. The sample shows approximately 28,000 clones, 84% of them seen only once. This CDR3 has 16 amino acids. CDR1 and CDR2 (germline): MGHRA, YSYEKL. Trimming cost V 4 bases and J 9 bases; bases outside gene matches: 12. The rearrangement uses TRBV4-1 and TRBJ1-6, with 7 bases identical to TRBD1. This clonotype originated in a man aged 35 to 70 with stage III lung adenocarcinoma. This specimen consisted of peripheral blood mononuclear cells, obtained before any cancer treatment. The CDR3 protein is CASSLPRQGVLSPLHF. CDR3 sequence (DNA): TGCGCCAGCAGCCTGCCTCGACAGGGAGTCCTTTCACCCCTCCACTTT.